Described below is a single T cell receptor beta chain sequence and its context. This entry comes from a study of blood T cell repertoires in COVID-19. The protocol was immunoSEQ multiplex PCR, while the TCRdb copy is restricted to in-frame clones and leaves out a portion. The sample has 180,000 or so clones, around 85% seen once. This clonotype was obtained from a man in his forties who had recovered from COVID-19. The specimen sequenced was PBMCs or T cells enriched from blood (not recorded which).

The CDR3 protein is CASSSPHYNQPQHF. The CDR3 bases are TGTGCCAGTAGTTCTCCCCACTACAATCAGCCCCAGCATTTT. The genes are TRBV19 and TRBJ1-5; D is ambiguous. V was clipped by 5 bases and J by 3 bases, with 11 bases between them. CDR3 length: 14 residues. In germline, CDR1 is LNHDA, CDR2 SQIVND (reference sequence).